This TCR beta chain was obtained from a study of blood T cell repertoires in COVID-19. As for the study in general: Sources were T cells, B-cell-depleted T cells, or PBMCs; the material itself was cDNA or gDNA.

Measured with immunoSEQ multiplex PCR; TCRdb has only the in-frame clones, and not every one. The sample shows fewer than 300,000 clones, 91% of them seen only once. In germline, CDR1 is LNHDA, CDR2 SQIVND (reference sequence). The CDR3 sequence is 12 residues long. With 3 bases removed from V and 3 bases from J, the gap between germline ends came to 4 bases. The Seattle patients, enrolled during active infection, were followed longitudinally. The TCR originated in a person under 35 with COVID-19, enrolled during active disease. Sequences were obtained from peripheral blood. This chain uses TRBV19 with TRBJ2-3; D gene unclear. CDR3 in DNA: TGTGCCAGTAGTATGAGTACAGATACGCAGTATTTT. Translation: CASSMSTDTQYF.